These T cell receptor beta chains were read from a single sample in a study of naive and memory T cell subsets. Via MiXCR, TCRdb re-called the UMI-ligation and nested PCR reads, giving one row per CDR3 protein. Of 95,000 to 150,000 distinct CDR3 sequences listed, 36% are singletons. Input material: central memory CD4+ T cells from blood. The receptors derive from a human donor in good health. The CDR3 runs from the conserved cysteine through the conserved F or W. A D gene is named only where the DNA matches it firmly. Size values are once, few and many counts, or a class for expanded clones, and some rows have none.

clone_size	d_call	j_call	v_call	cdr3_nt	cdr3_aa
few	TRBD2	TRBJ2-7	TRBV5-6	TGTGCCAGCAGTTCCACCGGGACTAGTCGAACCTCGGAGCAGTACTTC	CASSSTGTSRTSEQYF
few	-	TRBJ2-7	TRBV9	TGTGCCAGCAGCGTAGCTACCAGACCGATGTACGAGCAGTACTTC	CASSVATRPMYEQYF
-	TRBD1	TRBJ2-5	TRBV9	TGTGCCAGCAGCACGGGACAGCTTTCCCAAGAGACCCAGTACTTC	CASSTGQLSQETQYF
-	TRBD2	TRBJ2-1	TRBV24-1	TGTGCCACCAGTGATTTCGCAGGGAGGGTCTCCTACAATGAGCAGTTCTTC	CATSDFAGRVSYNEQFF
few	-	TRBJ1-5	TRBV5-6	TGTGCCAGCAGCTTGGGGGGGCAGGGACAGCCCCAGCATTTT	CASSLGGQGQPQHF
-	TRBD1	TRBJ1-2	TRBV12-3/TRBV12-4	TGTGCCAGCAGAGACAGGGGTAACTATGGCTACACCTTC	CASRDRGNYGYTF
-	TRBD1	TRBJ1-5	TRBV6-1	TGTGCCAGCAGTGCAACAGGGGAACAGCCCCAGCATTTT	CASSATGEQPQHF
-	-	TRBJ1-1	TRBV3-1	TGTGCCAGCAGCCCCGCAGTGATGAACACTGAAGCTTTCTTT	CASSPAVMNTEAFF
-	-	TRBJ2-3	TRBV20-1	TGCAGTTGGTCCGGACTGGTCAGCACAGATACGCAGTATTTT	CSWSGLVSTDTQYF
-	-	TRBJ1-1	TRBV28	TGTGCCAACAGTTTAGGGTGGGCGAACACTGAAGCTTTCTTT	CANSLGWANTEAFF
many	-	TRBJ2-1	TRBV7-2	TGTGCCAGCAGCCGCGGGGCTTCCTTCTCCTACAATGAGCAGTTCTTC	CASSRGASFSYNEQFF
-	TRBD2	TRBJ2-1	TRBV6-1	TGTGCCAGCAGTCGACTAGCGGGATTGCCAAATGAGCAGTTCTTC	CASSRLAGLPNEQFF
-	-	TRBJ2-3	TRBV30	TGTGCCTGGAGTGTAGACGTTCTAAGCACAGATACGCAGTATTTT	CAWSVDVLSTDTQYF
-	TRBD1	TRBJ1-2	TRBV5-5	TGTGCCAGCAGCGTCGGAGGGGGCCGGGGCTACACCTTC	CASSVGGGRGYTF
-	-	TRBJ1-5	TRBV7-6	TGTGCCAGCAGCTTAAGAGATGGGTGGGAAAGGCCCCAGCATTTT	CASSLRDGWERPQHF
-	TRBD2	TRBJ2-5	TRBV5-1	TGCGCCAGCAGGGCCACTAGCGCCTCAAACCAAGAGACCCAGTACTTC	CASRATSASNQETQYF
-	-	TRBJ2-3	TRBV4-1	TGCGCCAGCAGCCAAGGGATAGTTGGAGGGGGCACAGATACGCAGTATTTT	CASSQGIVGGGTDTQYF
-	-	TRBJ1-6	TRBV20-1	TGCAGTGCTGGTGTGGAGGGTCTCTATAATTCACCCCTCCACTTT	CSAGVEGLYNSPLHF
-	TRBD1	TRBJ2-7	TRBV6-6	TGTGCCAGCAGTGACCTAGGGACAGGGGATACCTACGAGCAGTACTTC	CASSDLGTGDTYEQYF
once	-	TRBJ1-5	TRBV7-2	TGTGCCAGCAGCGGCCCAGGGAGCAGCAATCAGCCCCAGCATTTT	CASSGPGSSNQPQHF
-	-	TRBJ1-2	TRBV29-1	TGCAGCGTTGTTCGAGCATATGGCTACACCTTC	CSVVRAYGYTF
many	TRBD1	TRBJ1-4	TRBV7-9	TGTGCCAGCAGCTCCAGGGGGTCGGGGGAAAAACTGTTTTTT	CASSSRGSGEKLFF